What follows is one TCR beta chain and its context. The record originates from a study of T cell changes during pregnancy in multiple sclerosis. Germline V gene lookup returns CDR1 SGHRS and CDR2 YFSETQ. V dropped 0 bases and J dropped 5; count of bases not matched to a gene: 1. The CDR3 is 14 residues long. TCRdb's table, derived via immunoSEQ multiplex PCR, lists solely in-frame clones and lacks some. Of 66,000 or so clones in the sample, approximately 90% were seen once. This sample comprised peripheral blood, obtained in the first trimester of pregnancy. This clonotype was obtained from a female donor in good health, enrolled as a control in a pregnancy study. The chain links TRBV5-1 to TRBJ2-7, with 11 bases identical to TRBD2. This CDR3 reads CASSLASGRHEQYF. CDR3 DNA sequence: TGCGCCAGCAGCTTGGCTAGCGGGAGGCACGAGCAGTACTTC. The full variable domain, with the rest looked up from reference TRBV5-1 and TRBJ2-7, is KAGVTQTPRYLIKTRGQQVTLSCSPISGHRSVSWYQQTPGQGLQFLFEYFSETQRNKGNFPGRFSGRQFSNSRSEMNVSTLELGDSALYLCASSLASGRHEQYFGPGTRLTVT.